Presented here are 5 T cell receptor beta chains from one specimen sequenced in a study of blood T cell repertoires in COVID-19. Data came from immunoSEQ multiplex PCR; TCRdb stores just in-frame clones and leaves some out. The data contain approximately 54,000 clones, more than 85% of them singletons. Input material: peripheral blood. These receptors originate from a man aged 50 or older with acute or convalescent COVID-19.

The chain links TRBV7-2 to TRBJ1-2; tentatively, D is TRBD1 (5 bases). V was clipped by 2 bases and J by 7 bases, with 14 bases between them. The CDR3 contains 14 residues. The germline V gene encodes CDR1 SGHTA and CDR2 FQGNSA. This CDR3 is CASSLLGEGGGYTF. CDR3 coding DNA: TGTGCCAGCAGCTTACTGGGGGAGGGCGGTGGCTACACCTTC.

The chain recombines TRBV4-1 with TRBJ2-7, with TRBD2 as a possible D gene (6 bases). Trimming took off 1 base at V and 6 bases at J, with 16 bases between the two ends. The CDR3 totals 15 residues. From germline, CDR1 is MGHRA and CDR2 YSYEKL. CDR3: CASSQGGGRSGEQYF. In DNA, the CDR3 is TGCGCCAGCAGCCAAGGGGGAGGCCGTTCTGGCGAGCAGTACTTC.

This clone has only one observation. The genes are TRBV10-3 and TRBJ2-3; no definite D call. The CDR3 is made up of 15 amino acids. Germline V CDR1 and CDR2: ENHRY, SYGVKD. Trimming took 3 bases from V and 1 from J, leaving 11 bases between them. This chain's CDR3 is CAISDHSFGTDTQYF. The CDR3 DNA reads as TGTGCCATCAGTGATCACAGTTTTGGCACAGATACGCAGTATTTT.

The chain has TRBV12-3 or TRBV12-4 and TRBJ1-1, with D unresolved. This CDR3 has 13 residues. Trimming left V 2 bases short and J 7 bases short, with 11 bases between. CDR3 DNA sequence: TGTGCCAGCAGTTTATTCTCCTATAATGAAGCTTTCTTT. This sequence encodes CASSLFSYNEAFF.

In its sample, this clone was seen once. This rearrangement joins TRBV4-3 to TRBJ2-2, with 10 bases identical to TRBD2. The CDR3 consists of 16 residues. The trim removed 4 bases at V and 4 bases at J, leaving 6 bases unmatched. Germline CDR1 LGHNA, CDR2 YSLEER. The CDR3 here is CASSLGLAEFTGELFF. CDR3 in DNA: TGCGCCAGCAGCCTCGGACTAGCGGAGTTCACCGGGGAGCTGTTTTTT.